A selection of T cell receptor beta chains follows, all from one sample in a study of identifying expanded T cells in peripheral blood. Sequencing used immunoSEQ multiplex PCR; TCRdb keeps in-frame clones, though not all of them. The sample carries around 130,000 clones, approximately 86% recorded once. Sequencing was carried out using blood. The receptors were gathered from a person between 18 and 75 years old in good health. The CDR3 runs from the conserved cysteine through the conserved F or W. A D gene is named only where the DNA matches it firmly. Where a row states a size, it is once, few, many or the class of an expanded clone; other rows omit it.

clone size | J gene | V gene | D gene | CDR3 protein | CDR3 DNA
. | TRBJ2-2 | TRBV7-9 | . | CASSLHDPNTGELFF | TGTGCCAGCAGCTTACATGACCCCAACACCGGGGAGCTGTTTTTT
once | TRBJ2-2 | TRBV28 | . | CASKSGQGPTGELFF | TGTGCCAGCAAAAGTGGGCAGGGTCCCACCGGGGAGCTGTTTTTT
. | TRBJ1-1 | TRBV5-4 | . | CASSWAGEPVEAFF | TGTGCCAGCAGCTGGGCGGGGGAGCCCGTGGAAGCTTTCTTT
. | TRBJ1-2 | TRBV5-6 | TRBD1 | CASSQQGNYGYTF | TGTGCCAGCAGTCAACAGGGGAACTATGGCTACACCTTC
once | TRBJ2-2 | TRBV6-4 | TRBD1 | CASRVAGGTGELFF | TGTGCCAGCAGGGTCGCAGGGGGAACCGGGGAGCTGTTTTTT
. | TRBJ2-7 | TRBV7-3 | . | CASSLGRSNYEQYF | TGTGCCAGCAGCTTAGGCAGGTCTAACTACGAGCAGTACTTC
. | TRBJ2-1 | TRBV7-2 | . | CASSLRSGFNEQFF | TGTGCCAGCAGCTTACGTTCAGGGTTCAATGAGCAGTTCTTC
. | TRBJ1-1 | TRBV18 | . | CASSERRLKNTEAFF | TGTGCCAGCTCAGAGCGACGGTTAAAGAACACTGAAGCTTTCTTT
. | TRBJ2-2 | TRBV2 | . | CASSVSVLTGELFF | TGTGCCAGCAGTGTCTCGGTTCTCACCGGGGAGCTGTTTTTT
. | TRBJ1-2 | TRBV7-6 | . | CASSPDGNYGYTF | TGTGCCAGCAGCCCCGACGGAAACTATGGCTACACCTTC
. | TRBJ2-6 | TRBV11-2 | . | CASSFGGPLSGANVLTF | TGTGCCAGCAGCTTTGGGGGACCCCTCTCTGGGGCCAACGTCCTGACTTTC
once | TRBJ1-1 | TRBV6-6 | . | CASSYRGVDTEAFF | TGTGCCAGCAGTTACCGTGGGGTTGACACTGAAGCTTTCTTT
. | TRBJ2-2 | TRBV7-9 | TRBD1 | CASSLALGTGNTGELFF | TGTGCCAGCAGCTTAGCGCTTGGGACAGGGAACACCGGGGAGCTGTTTTTT
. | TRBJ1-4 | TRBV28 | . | CASSSPRAAPTNEKLFF | TGTGCCAGCAGTTCCCCGAGGGCGGCCCCAACTAATGAAAAACTGTTTTTT
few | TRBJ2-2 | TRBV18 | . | CASSPPGPALGELFF | TGTGCCAGCTCACCTCCGGGACCCGCCTTAGGGGAGCTGTTTTTT
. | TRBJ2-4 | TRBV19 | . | CASTQGTLEDLAKNIQYF | TGTGCCAGTACCCAGGGGACCCTCGAAGACCTAGCCAAAAACATTCAGTACTTC
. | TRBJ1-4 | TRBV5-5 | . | CASSLVEVRNEKLFF | TGTGCCAGCAGCTTGGTGGAGGTCCGAAATGAAAAACTGTTTTTT
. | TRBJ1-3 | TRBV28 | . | CASSLMAPDSHSGNTIYF | TGTGCCAGCAGTTTAATGGCCCCCGACAGCCACTCTGGAAACACCATATATTTT
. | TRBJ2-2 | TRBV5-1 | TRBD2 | CASSVGLAGNTGELFF | TGCGCCAGCAGCGTAGGACTAGCGGGAAACACCGGGGAGCTGTTTTTT
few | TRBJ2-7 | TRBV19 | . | CASSAQGAYEQYF | TGTGCCAGTAGCGCACAGGGAGCCTACGAGCAGTACTTC
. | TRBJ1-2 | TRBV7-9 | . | CASIPPTYGYTF | TGTGCCAGCATACCTCCGACCTATGGCTACACCTTC
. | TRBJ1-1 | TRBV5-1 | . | CASSLMGMEAFF | TGCGCCAGCAGCTTGATGGGAATGGAAGCTTTCTTT
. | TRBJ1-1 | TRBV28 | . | CASSFSGGNTEAFF | TGTGCCAGCAGTTTTTCGGGGGGCAACACTGAAGCTTTCTTT
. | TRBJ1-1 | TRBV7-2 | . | CASSFGVIEAFF | TGTGCCAGCAGCTTCGGGGTTATTGAAGCTTTCTTT
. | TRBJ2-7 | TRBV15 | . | CATSTTPPETYEQYF | TGTGCCACCAGCACCACACCCCCTGAGACTTACGAGCAGTACTTC
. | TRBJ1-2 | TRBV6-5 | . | CASSYSGQGGYTF | TGTGCCAGCAGTTACTCCGGTCAGGGTGGCTACACCTTC
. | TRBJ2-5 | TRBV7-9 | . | CASSLAGKETQYF | TGTGCCAGCAGCTTAGCAGGGAAAGAGACCCAGTACTTC
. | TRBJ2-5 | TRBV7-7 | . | CASSLGVGGQETQYF | TGTGCCAGCAGCTTAGGGGTGGGGGGCCAAGAGACCCAGTACTTC
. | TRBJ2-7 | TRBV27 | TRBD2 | CASRGRTSGGQKLEQYF | TGTGCCAGCAGGGGGAGGACTAGCGGGGGCCAAAAACTCGAGCAGTACTTC
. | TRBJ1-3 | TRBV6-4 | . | CASSESSSGNTIYF | TGTGCCAGCAGTGAGTCGAGCTCTGGAAACACCATATATTTT
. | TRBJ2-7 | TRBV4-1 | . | CASSQLQDVEQYF | TGCGCCAGCAGCCAACTTCAGGATGTCGAGCAGTACTTC
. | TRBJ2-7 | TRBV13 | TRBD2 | CASSPGAGGYEQYF | TGTGCCAGCAGCCCGGGAGCGGGAGGGTACGAGCAGTACTTC
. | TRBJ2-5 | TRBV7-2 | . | CASSLVGETQYF | TGTGCCAGCAGCTTAGTTGGGGAGACCCAGTACTTC
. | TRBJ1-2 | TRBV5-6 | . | CASSTGGYGYTF | TGTGCCAGCTCCACAGGAGGGTATGGCTACACCTTC
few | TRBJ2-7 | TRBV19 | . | CASSIRDYEQYF | TGTGCCAGTAGTATAAGGGACTACGAGCAGTACTTC
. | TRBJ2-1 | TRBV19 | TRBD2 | CASSIGGYNEQFF | TGTGCCAGTAGTATCGGGGGGTACAATGAGCAGTTCTTC
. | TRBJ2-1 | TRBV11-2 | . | CASSRQDNEQFF | TGTGCCAGCAGCCGACAGGACAATGAGCAGTTCTTC
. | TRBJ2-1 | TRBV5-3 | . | CARSLRGYNYNEQFF | TGTGCCAGAAGCCTGAGGGGCTATAACTACAATGAGCAGTTCTTC
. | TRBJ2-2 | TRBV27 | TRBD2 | CASNEVGKRGARELFF | TGTGCCAGCAATGAGGTCGGGAAGCGGGGGGCCCGGGAGCTGTTTTTT
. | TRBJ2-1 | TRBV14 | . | CASSLLASYNEQFF | TGTGCCAGCAGCCTCCTAGCGTCTTACAATGAGCAGTTCTTC
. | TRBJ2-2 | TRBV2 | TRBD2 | CASSLAAGATGELFF | TGTGCCAGCTCTTTAGCGGCGGGAGCCACCGGGGAGCTGTTTTTT
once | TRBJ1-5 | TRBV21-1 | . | CASSKVDGYSNQPQHF | TGTGCCAGCAGCAAAGTTGACGGATATAGCAATCAGCCCCAGCATTTT
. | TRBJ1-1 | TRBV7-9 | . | CASSLTRNTEAFF | TGTGCCAGCAGCTTAACCCGTAACACTGAAGCTTTCTTT
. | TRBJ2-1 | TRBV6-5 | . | CASSPDSRHNEQFF | TGTGCCAGCAGTCCTGACTCCCGCCACAATGAGCAGTTCTTC
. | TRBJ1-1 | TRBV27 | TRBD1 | CASSFSGTGFAEAFF | TGTGCCAGCAGTTTTTCCGGGACAGGGTTTGCTGAAGCTTTCTTT
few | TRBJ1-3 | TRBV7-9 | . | CASSPTPLAGSGNTIYF | TGTGCCAGCAGCCCGACCCCCTTGGCAGGGAGTGGAAACACCATATATTTT
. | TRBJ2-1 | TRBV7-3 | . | CASSSPNQGPEQFF | TGTGCCAGCAGCTCCCCGAATCAGGGTCCTGAGCAGTTCTTC
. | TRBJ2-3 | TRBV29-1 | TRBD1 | CSVGGQGATDTQYF | TGCAGCGTCGGTGGACAGGGAGCTACGGATACGCAGTATTTT
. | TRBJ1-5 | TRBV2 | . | CASNTQGVNQPQHF | TGTGCCAGCAATACACAGGGAGTCAATCAGCCCCAGCATTTT
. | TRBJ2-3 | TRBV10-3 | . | CAISDLVAETTSTDTQYF | TGTGCCATCAGTGATTTGGTAGCGGAAACAACTAGCACAGATACGCAGTATTTT
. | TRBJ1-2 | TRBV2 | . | CASSDPQSYPYGYTF | TGTGCCAGCAGTGACCCCCAGAGTTATCCCTATGGCTACACCTTC
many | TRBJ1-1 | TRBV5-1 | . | CASSLVGTEAFF | TGCGCCAGCAGCTTGGTTGGTACTGAAGCTTTCTTT
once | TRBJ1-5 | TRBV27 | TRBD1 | CASKPGQGYQPQHF | TGTGCCAGCAAGCCGGGACAGGGGTATCAGCCCCAGCATTTT
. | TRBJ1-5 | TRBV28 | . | CASKVTWDQPQHF | TGTGCCAGCAAGGTCACCTGGGATCAGCCCCAGCATTTT
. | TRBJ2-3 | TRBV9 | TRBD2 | CASSVAAAGGHTDTQYF | TGTGCCAGCAGCGTAGCAGCAGCGGGGGGGCACACAGATACGCAGTATTTT
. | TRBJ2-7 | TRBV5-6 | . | CASSLRHEQYF | TGTGCCAGCAGCTTGAGGCACGAGCAGTACTTC
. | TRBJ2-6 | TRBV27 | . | CASSFSSPHPSGANVLTF | TGTGCCAGCAGTTTTTCTTCCCCCCACCCATCTGGGGCCAACGTCCTGACTTTC